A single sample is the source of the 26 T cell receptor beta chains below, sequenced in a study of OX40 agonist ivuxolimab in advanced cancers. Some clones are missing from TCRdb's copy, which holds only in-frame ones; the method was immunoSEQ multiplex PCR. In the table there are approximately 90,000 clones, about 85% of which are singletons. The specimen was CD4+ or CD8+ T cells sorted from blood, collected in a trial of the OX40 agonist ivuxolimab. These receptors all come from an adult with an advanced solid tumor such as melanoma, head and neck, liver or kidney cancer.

The CDR3 region is CASSLASGHNTQYF. The CDR3 nucleotides are TGCGCCAGCAGCTTGGCCAGTGGTCATAATACGCAGTATTTT. This chain connects TRBV5-1 to TRBJ2-3; D call uncertain. Germline CDR1 is SGHRS and CDR2 is YFSETQ. The CDR3 spans 14 residues. Trimming left V 0 bases short and J 7 bases short, with 12 bases between.

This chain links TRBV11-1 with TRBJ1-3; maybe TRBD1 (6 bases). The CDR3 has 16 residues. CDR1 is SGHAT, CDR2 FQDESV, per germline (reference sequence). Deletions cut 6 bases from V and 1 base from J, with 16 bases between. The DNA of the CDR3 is TGTGCCAGCAGACTCGCAGGGGACCGTTCTGGAAACACCATATATTTT. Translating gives CASRLAGDRSGNTIYF.

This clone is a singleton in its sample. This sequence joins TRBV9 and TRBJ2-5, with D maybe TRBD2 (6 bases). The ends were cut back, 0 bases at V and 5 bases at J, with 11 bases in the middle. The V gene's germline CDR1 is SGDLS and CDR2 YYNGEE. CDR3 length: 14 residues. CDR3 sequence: CASSVDNAGETQYF. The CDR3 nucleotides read TGTGCCAGCAGCGTAGATAATGCGGGGGAGACCCAGTACTTC.

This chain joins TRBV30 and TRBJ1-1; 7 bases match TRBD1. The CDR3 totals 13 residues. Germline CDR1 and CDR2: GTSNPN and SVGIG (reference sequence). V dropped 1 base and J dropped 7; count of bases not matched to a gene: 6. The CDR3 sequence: CAWSAGTDFEAFF. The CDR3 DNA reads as TGTGCCTGGAGTGCTGGGACAGATTTTGAAGCTTTCTTT.

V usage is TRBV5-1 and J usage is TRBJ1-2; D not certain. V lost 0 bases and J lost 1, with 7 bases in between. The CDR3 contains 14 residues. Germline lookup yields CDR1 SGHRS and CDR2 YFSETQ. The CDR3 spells CASSLAGVNYGYTF. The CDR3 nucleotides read TGCGCCAGCAGCTTGGCCGGGGTTAACTATGGCTACACCTTC.

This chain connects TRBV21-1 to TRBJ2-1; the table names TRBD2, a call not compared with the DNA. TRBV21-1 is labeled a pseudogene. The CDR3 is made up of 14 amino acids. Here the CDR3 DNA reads TGTGCCAGCCTCTCTAGCGGGAGCGTACGAGAGCAGTTCTTC. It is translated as CASLSSGSVREQFF.

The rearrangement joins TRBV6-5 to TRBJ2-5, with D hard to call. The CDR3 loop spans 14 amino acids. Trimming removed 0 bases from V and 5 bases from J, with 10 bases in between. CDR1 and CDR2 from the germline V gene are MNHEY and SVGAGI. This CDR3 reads CASSYSRSRETQYF. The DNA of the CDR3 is TGTGCCAGCAGTTACTCGAGGAGCAGGGAGACCCAGTACTTC.

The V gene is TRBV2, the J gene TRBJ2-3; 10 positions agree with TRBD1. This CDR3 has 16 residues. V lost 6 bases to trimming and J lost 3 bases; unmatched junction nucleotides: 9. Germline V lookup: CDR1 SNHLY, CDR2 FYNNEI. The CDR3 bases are TGTGCCAGCAGGGATAGCGGACAGGGGGTGACAGATACGCAGTATTTT. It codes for CASRDSGQGVTDTQYF. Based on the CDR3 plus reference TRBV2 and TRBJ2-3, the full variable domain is EPEVTQTPSHQVTQMGQEVILRCVPISNHLYFYWYRQILGQKVEFLVSFYNNEISEKSEIFDDQFSVERPDGSNFTLKIRSTKLEDSAMYFCASRDSGQGVTDTQYFGPGTRLTVL.

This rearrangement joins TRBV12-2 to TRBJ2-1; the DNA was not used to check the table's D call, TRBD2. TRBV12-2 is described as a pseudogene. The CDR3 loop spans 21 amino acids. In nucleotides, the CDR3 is TGTGCAAGTCGCTTAGATCCAGCCGGGACTAGCGGGAGACAATGGGGCAATGAGCAGTTCTTC. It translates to CASRLDPAGTSGRQWGNEQFF.

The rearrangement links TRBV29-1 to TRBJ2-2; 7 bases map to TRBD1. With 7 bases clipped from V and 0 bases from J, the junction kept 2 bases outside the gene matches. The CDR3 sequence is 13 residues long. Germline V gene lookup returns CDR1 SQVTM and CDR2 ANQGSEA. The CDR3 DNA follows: TGCAGCGCGGGACAGTCGAACACCGGGGAGCTGTTTTTT. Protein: CSAGQSNTGELFF.

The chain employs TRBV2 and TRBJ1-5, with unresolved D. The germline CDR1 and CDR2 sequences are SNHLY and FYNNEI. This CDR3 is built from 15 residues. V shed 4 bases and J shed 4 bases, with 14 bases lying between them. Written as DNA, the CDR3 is TGTGCCAGCAGTGCCTTCTTACTCGAGAATCAGCCCCAGCATTTT. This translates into CASSAFLLENQPQHF.

CDR3 residues: CASSHTAGREETQYF. The CDR3 DNA sequence: TGTGCCAGCTCACACACGGCAGGGCGGGAAGAGACCCAGTACTTC. The rearrangement uses TRBV18 and TRBJ2-5; the D call may be TRBD1 or TRBD2 (5 bases each). The germline V gene encodes CDR1 KGHSH and CDR2 LQKENI. V shed 4 bases and J shed 3 bases, with 15 bases lying between them. The CDR3 covers 15 residues.

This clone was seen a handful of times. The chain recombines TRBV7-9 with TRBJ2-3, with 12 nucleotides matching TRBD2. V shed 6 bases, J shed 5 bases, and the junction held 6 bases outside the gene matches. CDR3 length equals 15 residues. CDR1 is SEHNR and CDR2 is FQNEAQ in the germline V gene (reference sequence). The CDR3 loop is CASSSTSGSIDTQYF. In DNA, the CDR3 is TGTGCCAGCAGTTCGACTAGCGGGAGTATAGATACGCAGTATTTT.

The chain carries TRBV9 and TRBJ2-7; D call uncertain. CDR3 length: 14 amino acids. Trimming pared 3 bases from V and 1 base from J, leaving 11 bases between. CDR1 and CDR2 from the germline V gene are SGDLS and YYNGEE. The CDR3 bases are TGTGCCAGCAGCGCAAGACTGGTTTCCTACGAGCAGTACTTC. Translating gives CASSARLVSYEQYF.

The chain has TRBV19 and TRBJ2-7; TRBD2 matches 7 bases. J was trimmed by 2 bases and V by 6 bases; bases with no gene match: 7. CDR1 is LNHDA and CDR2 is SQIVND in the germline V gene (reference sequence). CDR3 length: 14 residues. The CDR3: CASSPSSGAYEQYF. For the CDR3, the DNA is TGTGCCAGTAGCCCCTCTAGCGGAGCCTACGAGCAGTACTTC.

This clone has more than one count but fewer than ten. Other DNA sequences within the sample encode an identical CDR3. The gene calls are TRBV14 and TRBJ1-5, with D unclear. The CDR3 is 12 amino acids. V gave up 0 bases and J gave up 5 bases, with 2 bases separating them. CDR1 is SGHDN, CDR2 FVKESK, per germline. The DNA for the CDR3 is TGTGCCAGCAGCCAAGATCATCAGCCCCAGCATTTT. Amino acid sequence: CASSQDHQPQHF. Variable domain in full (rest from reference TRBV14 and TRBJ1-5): EAGVTQFPSHSVIEKGQTVTLRCDPISGHDNLYWYRRVMGKEIKFLLHFVKESKQDESGMPNNRFLAERTGGTYSTLKVQPAELEDSGVYFCASSQDHQPQHFGDGTRLSIL.

The DNA of the CDR3 is TGTGCCTGGAGCAGGACAGGGGGATGGAACACTGAAGCTTTCTTT. Its translation: CAWSRTGGWNTEAFF. This chain joins TRBV30 and TRBJ1-1, with 10 bases lining up with TRBD1. Trimming cost V 3 bases and J 1 base; bases outside gene matches: 5. This CDR3 is built from 15 residues. Germline values: CDR1 GTSNPN, CDR2 SVGIG (reference sequence).

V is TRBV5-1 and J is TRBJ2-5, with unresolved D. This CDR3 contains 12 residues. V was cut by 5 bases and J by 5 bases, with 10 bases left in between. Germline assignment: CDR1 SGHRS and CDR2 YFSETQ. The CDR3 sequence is CASRGAMETQYF. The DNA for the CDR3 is TGCGCCAGCAGAGGCGCTATGGAGACCCAGTACTTC.

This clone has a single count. The CDR3, as DNA: TGTGCCAGCAGCACGGGGGATTACAATGAGCAGTTCTTC. It specifies CASSTGDYNEQFF. The gene calls are TRBV9 and TRBJ2-1; possibly TRBD2 for D (6 bases). The CDR3 is made up of 13 amino acids. V was trimmed by 4 bases and J by 4 bases, leaving 9 bases between them. Germline CDR1 SGDLS, CDR2 YYNGEE.

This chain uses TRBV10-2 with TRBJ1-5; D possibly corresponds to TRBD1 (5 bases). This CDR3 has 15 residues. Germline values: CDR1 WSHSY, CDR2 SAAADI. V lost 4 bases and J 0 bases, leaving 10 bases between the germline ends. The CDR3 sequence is CASSAGGNSNQPQHF. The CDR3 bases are TGCGCCAGCAGTGCTGGGGGGAATAGCAATCAGCCCCAGCATTTT.

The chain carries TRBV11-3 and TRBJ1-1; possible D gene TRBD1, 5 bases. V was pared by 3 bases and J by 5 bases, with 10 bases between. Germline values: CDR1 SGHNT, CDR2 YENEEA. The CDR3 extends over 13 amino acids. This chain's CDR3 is CASSFVRGTEAFF. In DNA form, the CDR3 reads TGTGCCAGCAGCTTTGTTAGGGGTACTGAAGCTTTCTTT.

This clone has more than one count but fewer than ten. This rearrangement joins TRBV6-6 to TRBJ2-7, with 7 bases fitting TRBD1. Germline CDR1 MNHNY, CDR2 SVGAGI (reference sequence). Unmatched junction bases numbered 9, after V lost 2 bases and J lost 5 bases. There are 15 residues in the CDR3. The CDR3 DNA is TGTGCCAGCAGTTACAAAACAGGGGCCAGGGACGAGCAGTACTTC. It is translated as CASSYKTGARDEQYF.

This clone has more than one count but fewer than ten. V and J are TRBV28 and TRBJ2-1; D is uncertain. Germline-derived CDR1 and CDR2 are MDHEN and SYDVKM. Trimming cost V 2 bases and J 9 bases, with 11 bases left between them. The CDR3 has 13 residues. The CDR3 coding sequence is TGTGCCAGCAGTTTAGCCCAGGTCGGTGAGCAGTTCTTC. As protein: CASSLAQVGEQFF.

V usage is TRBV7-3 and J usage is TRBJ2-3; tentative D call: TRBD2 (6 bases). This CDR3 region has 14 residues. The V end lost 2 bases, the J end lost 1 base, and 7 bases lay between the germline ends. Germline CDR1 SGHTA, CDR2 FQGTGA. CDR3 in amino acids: CASSLSSGTDTQYF. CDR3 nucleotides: TGTGCCAGCAGCTTATCTAGCGGCACAGATACGCAGTATTTT.

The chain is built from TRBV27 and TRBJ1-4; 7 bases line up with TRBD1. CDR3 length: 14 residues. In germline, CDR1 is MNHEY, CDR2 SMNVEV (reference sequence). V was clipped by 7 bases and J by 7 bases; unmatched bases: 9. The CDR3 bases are TGTGCCAGCAATAGCTCAGGGGGTGGTGAAAAACTGTTTTTT. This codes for CASNSSGGGEKLFF.

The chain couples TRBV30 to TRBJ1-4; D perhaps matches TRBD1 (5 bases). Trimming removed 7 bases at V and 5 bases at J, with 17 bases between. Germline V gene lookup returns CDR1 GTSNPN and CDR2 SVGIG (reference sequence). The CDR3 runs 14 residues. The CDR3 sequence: CALYSGAENEKLFF. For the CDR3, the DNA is TGTGCCTTATATTCTGGGGCAGAGAATGAAAAACTGTTTTTT.